These T cell receptor beta chains were read from a single sample in a study of Ad26.COV2.S vaccination and SARS-CoV-2 variants. Data came from immunoSEQ multiplex PCR; TCRdb stores just in-frame clones and leaves some out. Of 320,000 or so clones in the sample, roughly 90% were seen once. The sequences come from peripheral blood, collected in a trial of Ad26.COV2.S vaccine versus placebo. Every receptor here comes from a person aged 18-60 years who received the Ad26.COV2.S COVID-19 vaccine or a placebo. CDR3s include the opening cysteine and the closing phenylalanine or tryptophan. The D gene is left open where the match is weak. Clone size appears in some rows only: once, few, many, or a class for an expanded clone.

>13|TRBV29-1|TRBJ1-1|-|-
TGCAGCGTTGAGAAGATCATGAACACTGAAGCTTTCTTT
CSVEKIMNTEAFF
>15|TRBV3-1/TRBV3-2|TRBJ2-7|-|-
TGTGCCAGCAGCCGGGGCGGTCAGGGGATCTACGAGCAGTACTTC
CASSRGGQGIYEQYF
>13|TRBV5-4|TRBJ2-3|-|TRBD2
TGTGCCTGTAGACTAGCGGGAGCAGATACGCAGTATTTT
CACRLAGADTQYF
>12|TRBV7-2|TRBJ2-3|-|-
TGTGCCAGCAGCTCGCATCGGGATACGCAGTATTTT
CASSSHRDTQYF
>16|TRBV7-2|TRBJ2-2|-|-
TGTGCCAGCAGCTTACAGGCCCACGCGAACACCGGGGAGCTGTTTTTT
CASSLQAHANTGELFF
>13|TRBV3-1/TRBV3-2|TRBJ2-1|-|-
TGTGCCAGCAGCCAATACCAGAGGCGTGAGCAGTTCTTC
CASSQYQRREQFF
>14|TRBV6-5|TRBJ1-2|-|-
TGTGCCAGCAGTCGAGACGGACCCCCGTATGGCTACACCTTC
CASSRDGPPYGYTF
>16|TRBV6-5|TRBJ2-1|once|TRBD1
TGTGCCAGCAGTTACTCGGGACAGGGGAGTTACAATGAGCAGTTCTTC
CASSYSGQGSYNEQFF
>14|TRBV5-6|TRBJ2-7|once|-
TGTGCCAGCAGCGAACAGGGTTTGGACTACGAGCAGTACTTC
CASSEQGLDYEQYF
>14|TRBV11-2|TRBJ2-6|-|-
TGTGCCAGCAGCCGAGTATCTGGGGCCAACGTCCTGACTTTC
CASSRVSGANVLTF
>13|TRBV28|TRBJ1-4|-|-
TGTGCCAGCAGTGAGGGCCCCAATGAAAAACTGTTTTTT
CASSEGPNEKLFF
>13|TRBV27|TRBJ2-7|-|-
TGTGCCAGCAGTTTGCGGATCTCCTACGAGCAGTACTTC
CASSLRISYEQYF
>11|TRBV2|TRBJ1-2|few|-
TGTGCCAGCAGTGGATGGGATGGCTACACCTTC
CASSGWDGYTF
>16|TRBV5-5|TRBJ1-3|-|-
TGTGCCAGCAGCTTGTTGCCTAGAGTCTCTGGAAACACCATATATTTT
CASSLLPRVSGNTIYF
>12|TRBV5-6|TRBJ2-2|once|-
TGTGCCAGCAGCGCAGGGATCGGGGAGCTGTTTTTT
CASSAGIGELFF
>17|TRBV11-2|TRBJ1-4|-|-
TGTGCCAGCAGCGCTATACTCCGGACAGAACTTAATGAAAAACTGTTTTTT
CASSAILRTELNEKLFF
>15|TRBV19|TRBJ1-4|-|TRBD1
TGTGCCAGTGAAACAGGGGGGTCAACTAATGAAAAACTGTTTTTT
CASETGGSTNEKLFF